The entry below gives a single TCR beta chain sequence along with its context. The antigen it recognizes is unknown. No much larger clonotype is one base removed from it; base qualities were not supplied. V loses 5 bases at its end and J loses 2 bases; junction bases beyond the gene matches: 8. CDR3 length: 16 amino acids, cysteine to phenylalanine. CDR3 DNA only is kept here, 48 bases in frame from base 1. As encoded in the germline V gene, CDR1 is KGHDR while CDR2 is SFDVKD. TCRbeta CDR3 regions were amplified from genomic DNA by means of the immunoSEQ Assay, a bias-controlled multiplex PCR. Processing in the source paper ran as follows. The number of nucleated cells in each sample was estimated by amplification of reference gene primers within the assay. To quantify the absolute abundance of each unique TCRbeta CDR3 rearrangement, sequence reads were collapsed and filtered. Productive Simpson clonality was computed per sample as the square root of Simpson's diversity index over productive rearrangements. TCRdb provides this immuneACCESS table in a form limited to in-frame rearrangements. Some clones are lacking; in checked studies, under half of them reflect an unresolved V gene, and why the rest are absent is not known. The DNA was the basis for D and trimming; V, J and clone size are from that table. The sample table contains approximately 14,000 clones; only one count was recorded for roughly 84% of them. The ten largest clones represent roughly 9.1% of the sample.

Whole blood was collected in K2EDTA tubes by collaborating institutions according to the institutions' own protocols. For TCRbeta analysis, collaborators shipped samples as frozen whole blood, isolated PBMCs, or DNA extracted from either of those sample types. The data belong to a study of blood T cell repertoires in COVID-19 (dated by TCRdb to 2018 to 2020). For context, the study as a whole: Samples from collaborators originated in the United States, Italy and Spain and spanned both the acute and convalescent phases of COVID-19. Where HLA class I and class II types were available, the types were taken from metadata supplied by the sample provider, not from assay-based typing. The samples were drawn from two sources: the first 160 participants of the ongoing ImmuneRACE study, and 1,200 or so subjects contributed by 6 global collaborators. The prospective study material was composed of cDNA or gDNA derived from T cells, B-cell-depleted T cells, or PBMCs. Subjects who had been exposed to COVID-19, were actively infected with it, or had recovered from it provided the deeply sampled blood TCRbeta repertoires that made up the dataset. A freely available public database, intended as a resource for researchers studying the immune response to SARS-CoV-2, is where the repertoires were released. Nearly every sample came with metadata listing a de-identified subject ID, COVID-19 status, age in years and sex. The paper as a whole reports these results and caveats: Clinical and demographic metadata were provided uncurated, with the amount varying by source and participant.

The sequence joins TRBV24-1 to TRBJ2-5, with 9 bases matching TRBD1. The sequence derives from a human donor in a cohort sampled during active COVID-19. Sequences were obtained from peripheral blood. In nucleotides, the sequence is TGTGCCACCAGTGCAGCACCGGGACAGGGACAAGAGACCCAGTACTTC. The translation is CATSAAPGQGQETQYF.